The entry below describes one T cell receptor (beta chain). Its specificity is unknown. This CDR3 comprises 12 residues. Germline V gene data show CDR1 as SGHDT and CDR2 as YYEEEE. V was clipped by 4 bases and J by 0 bases, with 5 bases between them. The PCR was carried out with 60 Vbeta primers and 13 Jbeta primers. Some clones are missing from TCRdb's copy, which holds only in-frame ones; the method was immunoSEQ multiplex PCR. The data show more than 150,000 clones, 80% to 85% seen once. The record originates from a study of cytomegalovirus exposure and HLA in healthy donors. Whole-study results and caveats: The authors listed 150 or so TCR beta chains as cytomegalovirus-associated. Using the classifier, cytomegalovirus status was reportedly diagnosed with high specificity and sensitivity. An analysis done earlier found most TCR beta V segments productive about 87% or about 30% of the time. Three chains linked to CMV were shown in vitro to be specific for CMV antigens.

The sequencing sample was made of PBMCs. The sequence derives from a woman aged 18-29 years in good health and CMV-seropositive. This sequence joins TRBV5-6 and TRBJ2-7; maybe TRBD2 (5 bases). The CDR3 DNA sequence: TGTGCCAGCAGCCGGGGCTCCTACGAGCAGTACTTC. Its protein product is CASSRGSYEQYF.